This T cell receptor (beta chain) is drawn from a study of identical twins. Study-wide findings and caveats: Surplus twin overlap in beta out-of-frame sequences was less pronounced. An excess of low generation probability was shown by twin-shared out-of-frame alpha sequences. Partly confounded zero-insertion analyses could result from invariant MAIT and iNKT cells.

This clonotype has ten or more counts. Its antigen is unidentified. From the 5' RACE reads, TCRdb called clonotypes with MiXCR, one entry per CDR3 protein. The sample lists just under 550,000 distinct CDR3 sequences, roughly 15% seen once, with roughly 0.42% in the top ten. The CDR3 length is 14 residues. The V end lost 3 bases, the J end lost 5 bases, and 13 bases lay between the germline ends. Germline CDR1 and CDR2: SNHLY and FYNNEI. These sequences were also reported in another study, on yellow fever vaccine responses in identical twins.

J is TRBJ1-1 and V is TRBV2, with D unresolved. Material for sequencing was CD4+ T cells sorted from blood. The receptor was isolated from a woman in her late teens or twenties in good health. The CDR3 DNA follows: TGTGCCAGCAGTGATATGGTTTCGTGGACTGAAGCTTTCTTT. Translated, it gives CASSDMVSWTEAFF.